This record looks at one TCR beta chain sequence and its context. Its target antigen remains unknown. Base-call qualities are not available, and no considerably larger clone is one nucleotide away. This same CDR3 is encoded by further DNA sequences in the sample. These data belong to a study of T cell responses to AZD1222 COVID-19 vaccine (TCRdb year 2021). At the level of the whole study: A total of more than 230 trial participants underwent TCR sequencing, of whom roughly 210 had received two doses of AZD1222 and 26 had received two doses of the MenACWY control vaccine. Trial participants were enrolled into age subgroups of 18-55, 56-69 and 70-plus years, which contained approximately 150, 28 and 58 TCR-sequenced participants, respectively.

V drops 2 bases and J drops 5 bases, leaving 7 bases in between. CDR1 SGHTA and CDR2 FQGNSA are derived from the germline V gene. CDR3 length: 13 amino acids, cysteine to phenylalanine. Kept here is only the CDR3 DNA, which spans 39 bases and is read in frame from base 1. Per the publication, the time point label means: about 28 days (+/-7) after the second vaccine dose. AZD1222 recipients with second doses at about 4 weeks or about 12 weeks were pooled, because spike-specific TCR depth and breadth did not differ between schedules. Vaccinee samples came from UK trials COV001 and COV002, including a single-blind randomized controlled phase 2/3 trial of AZD1222 (ChAdOx1 nCoV-19) in healthy adults. Trial participant PBMC samples were collected at day 0 and day 28 after the second dose for TCRbeta chain sequencing. The CDR3 regions of human TCRbeta chains were subjected to immunosequencing. Regarding the original processing steps: Repertoire TCRs were matched against a reference library of SARS-CoV-2-specific TCRs generated with the MIRA antigen-specificity platform. Breadth was defined as the fraction of unique TCRs that were SARS-CoV-2-associated, and depth was defined as the fraction of total T cells that were SARS-CoV-2-associated. Using the MIRA data, every spike-specific TCR was mapped to the spike region that the TCR reacted to and assigned to either a CD4 or a CD8 class. Log10-transformed breadth and depth values were compared by one-way ANOVA with Sidak's multiple comparisons tests. TCRdb provides this immuneACCESS table in a form limited to in-frame rearrangements. Some clones are lacking; in checked studies, under half of them reflect an unresolved V gene, and why the rest are absent is not known. V, J and clone size are those of that table, while D and trimming were read from the DNA. Across this sample there are under 150,000 clones, with approximately 88% seen only once. Of the sample, 6.5% is held by the ten largest clones.

Study-wide conclusions, independent of this receptor: The vaccine-associated CD4 TCRs covered the entire spike protein, and the dominant responses fell in regions 160-218 and 743-854. Conclusions about previously exposed vaccinees were limited because only six or seven AZD1222 recipients were SARS-CoV-2 seropositive at baseline. Participants were mostly white British and included more females than males, and it was suggested by the authors that clonal diversity may have been underestimated. The 56-69-year group was small, and its depth increase did not reach significance, likely because of low power. After two AZD1222 doses, spike-specific TCR breadth and depth were significantly higher than at day 0 and than in MenACWY recipients. Because no samples from the day 14 peak response were available, repertoires could be characterized only after the peak T cell response. Nearly half of unique spike-specific TCRs reportedly recognized epitopes outside regions mutated in the B.1.351 and B.1.1.7 variants.

The TCR was taken from an adult who received the AZD1222 COVID-19 vaccine. This specimen was peripheral blood, taken 28 days after the second AZD1222 dose. The V and J segments used are TRBV7-2 and TRBJ1-5, with the D gene not clear enough to name. The sequence in DNA is TGTGCCAGCAGCTTATACGGGGATCAGCCCCAGCATTTT. Its translation is CASSLYGDQPQHF.